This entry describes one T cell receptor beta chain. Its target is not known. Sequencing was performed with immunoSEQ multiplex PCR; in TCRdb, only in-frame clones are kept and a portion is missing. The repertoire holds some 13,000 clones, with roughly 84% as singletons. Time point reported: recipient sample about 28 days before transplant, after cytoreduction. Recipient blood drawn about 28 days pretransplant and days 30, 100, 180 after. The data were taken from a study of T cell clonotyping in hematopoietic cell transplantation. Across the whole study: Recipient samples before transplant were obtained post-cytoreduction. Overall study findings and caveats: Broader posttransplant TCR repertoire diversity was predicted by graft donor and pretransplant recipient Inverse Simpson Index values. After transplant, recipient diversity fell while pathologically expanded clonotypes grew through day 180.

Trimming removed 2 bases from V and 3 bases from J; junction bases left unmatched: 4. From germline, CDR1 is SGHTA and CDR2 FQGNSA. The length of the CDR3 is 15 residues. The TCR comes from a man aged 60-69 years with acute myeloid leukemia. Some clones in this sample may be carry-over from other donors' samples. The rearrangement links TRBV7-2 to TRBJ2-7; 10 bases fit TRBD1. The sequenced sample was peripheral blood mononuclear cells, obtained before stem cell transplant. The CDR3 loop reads CASSLMGQGYYEQYF. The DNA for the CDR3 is TGTGCCAGCAGCTTAATGGGACAGGGGTACTACGAGCAGTACTTC. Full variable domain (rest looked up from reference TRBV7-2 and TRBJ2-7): GAGVSQSPSNKVTEKGKDVELRCDPISGHTALYWYRQSLGQGLEFLIYFQGNSAPDKSGLPSDRFSAERTGGSVSTLTIQRTQQEDSAVYLCASSLMGQGYYEQYFGPGTRLTVT.